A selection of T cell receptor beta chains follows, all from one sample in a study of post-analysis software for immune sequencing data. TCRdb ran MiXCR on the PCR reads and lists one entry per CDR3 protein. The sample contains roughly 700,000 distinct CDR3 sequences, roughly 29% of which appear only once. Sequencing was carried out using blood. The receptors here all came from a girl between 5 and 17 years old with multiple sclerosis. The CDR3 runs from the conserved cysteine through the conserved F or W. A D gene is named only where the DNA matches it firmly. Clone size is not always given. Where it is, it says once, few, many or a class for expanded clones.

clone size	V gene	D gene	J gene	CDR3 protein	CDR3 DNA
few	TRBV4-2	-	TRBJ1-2	CASSRQVQPSGPRFYGYTF	TGTGCCAGCAGCCGACAGGTCCAACCCTCCGGGCCTCGGTTCTATGGCTACACCTTC
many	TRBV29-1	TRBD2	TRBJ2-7	CSVENSGRGEQYF	TGCAGCGTTGAGAACAGCGGGAGGGGCGAGCAGTACTTC
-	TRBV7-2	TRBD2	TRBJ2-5	CASSLEASGARTQYF	TGTGCCAGCAGCTTAGAGGCTAGCGGGGCCCGGACCCAGTACTTC
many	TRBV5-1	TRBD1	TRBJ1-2	CASSREPGQSYGYTF	TGCGCCAGCAGCAGAGAACCGGGACAGTCTTATGGCTACACCTTC
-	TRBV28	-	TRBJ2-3	CASSLRGQGKDTQYF	TGTGCCAGCAGTTTAAGAGGGCAGGGTAAAGATACGCAGTATTTT
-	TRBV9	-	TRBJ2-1	CASSVGTMQFF	TGTGCCAGCAGCGTAGGGACCATGCAGTTCTTC
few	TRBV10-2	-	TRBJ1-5	CASERDPGGQPQHF	TGCGCCAGCGAACGGGATCCGGGGGGACAGCCCCAGCATTTT
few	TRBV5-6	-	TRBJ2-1	CASSLVRQGWAEQFF	TGTGCCAGCAGCTTGGTTCGCCAGGGGTGGGCTGAGCAGTTCTTC
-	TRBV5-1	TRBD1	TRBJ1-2	CASSLKGTGARYTF	TGCGCCAGCAGCTTGAAAGGGACAGGGGCTCGCTACACCTTC
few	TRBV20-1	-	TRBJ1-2	CSARDRGGRYYGYTF	TGCAGTGCTAGAGATCGAGGAGGACGGTACTATGGCTACACCTTC
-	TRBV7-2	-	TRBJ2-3	CASSPPGTRGTDTQYF	TGTGCCAGCAGCCCCCCCGGGACCCGAGGAACAGATACGCAGTATTTT
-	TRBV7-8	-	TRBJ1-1	CASSLATPGNTEAFF	TGTGCCAGCAGCTTAGCTACCCCAGGGAACACTGAAGCTTTCTTT
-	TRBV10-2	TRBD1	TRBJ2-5	CASRCGTGGETQYF	TGCGCCAGCAGATGCGGGACAGGGGGAGAGACCCAGTACTTC
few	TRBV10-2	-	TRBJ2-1	CASSGPISERRSSYNEQFF	TGCGCCAGCAGTGGGCCCATATCGGAGCGGAGGAGCTCCTACAATGAGCAGTTCTTC
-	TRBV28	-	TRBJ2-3	CASSWRAVSTDTQYF	TGTGCCAGCAGTTGGCGGGCCGTTAGCACAGATACGCAGTATTTT
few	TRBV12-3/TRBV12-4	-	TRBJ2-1	CASRPARYNEQFF	TGTGCCAGCAGACCAGCGAGGTACAATGAGCAGTTCTTC
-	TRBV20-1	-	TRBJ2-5	CSAGDEGWGETQYF	TGCAGTGCTGGAGACGAAGGATGGGGGGAGACCCAGTACTTC
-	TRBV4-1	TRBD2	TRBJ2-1	CASSQDRVRGGNEQFF	TGCGCCAGCAGCCAAGATAGAGTGCGGGGGGGGAATGAGCAGTTCTTC
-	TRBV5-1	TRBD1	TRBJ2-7	CASSPGQGTSYEQYF	TGCGCCAGCAGCCCGGGACAGGGCACCTCCTACGAGCAGTACTTC
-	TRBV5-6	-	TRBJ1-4	CASSLLGGEKRFF	TGTGCCAGCAGCCTGCTTGGGGGTGAAAAACGGTTTTTT
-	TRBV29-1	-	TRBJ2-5	CSVLGQNYNEQYF	TGCAGCGTTCTCGGACAGAATTACAATGAGCAGTACTTC
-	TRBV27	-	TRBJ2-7	CASSLIGRGEQYF	TGTGCCAGCAGTTTAATCGGGCGAGGCGAGCAGTACTTC
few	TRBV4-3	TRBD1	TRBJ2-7	CASSQDGTGSYEQYF	TGCGCCAGCAGCCAAGATGGGACAGGATCGTACGAGCAGTACTTC
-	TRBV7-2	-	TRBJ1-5	CASSLSVGSNQPQHF	TGTGCCAGCAGCTTATCGGTAGGGAGCAATCAGCCCCAGCATTTT
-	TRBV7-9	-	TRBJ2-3	CASSDGTSTDTQYF	TGTGCCAGCAGCGACGGGACATCCACAGATACGCAGTATTTT
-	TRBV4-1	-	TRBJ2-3	CASSQEWQSADTQYF	TGCGCCAGCAGCCAAGAGTGGCAGAGCGCAGATACGCAGTATTTT
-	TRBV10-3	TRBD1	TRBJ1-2	CAISGSGQGHGYGCTF	TGTGCCATCAGTGGGTCGGGACAGGGCCACGGCTATGGCTGCACCTTC